This T cell receptor beta chain derives from a study of somatic mutations in cytotoxic T cells in rheumatoid arthritis. Study-level background: In some cases, T-cell populations stained with V beta antibodies were flow-sorted at nearly 100% purity, and these included V beta1+ cells sequenced for TCRB.

Findings and caveats of the study: Slight underrepresentation of TRBV07 in rheumatoid arthritis patients was not adjusted for multiple comparisons. The study found CD8+ clonality increased with age in rheumatoid arthritis patients, not healthy controls.

Looked up from germline, CDR1 is SGHTA and CDR2 is FQGTGA. The CDR3 contains 14 residues. V was pared by 2 bases and J by 5 bases, with 13 bases between. Libraries were prepared by immunoSEQ multiplex PCR; TCRdb keeps only in-frame clonotypes and omits some of them. The sample shows about 11,000 clones, roughly 71% of them seen only once. This clone has just a few counts. No antigen is known for it. Flow cytometry was used to check the purity of CD4+ and CD8+ cells, which had been isolated by positive magnetic bead selection. Sequencing was done on a sample of CD8+ T cells sorted from blood. The rearrangement uses TRBV7-3 and TRBJ2-7; TRBD1 might be the D (6 bases). The clonotype comes from an adult with rheumatoid arthritis. DNA of the CDR3: TGTGCCAGCAGCTTAGGAGGCAGGGGAGACGAGCAGTACTTC. The encoded protein is CASSLGGRGDEQYF.